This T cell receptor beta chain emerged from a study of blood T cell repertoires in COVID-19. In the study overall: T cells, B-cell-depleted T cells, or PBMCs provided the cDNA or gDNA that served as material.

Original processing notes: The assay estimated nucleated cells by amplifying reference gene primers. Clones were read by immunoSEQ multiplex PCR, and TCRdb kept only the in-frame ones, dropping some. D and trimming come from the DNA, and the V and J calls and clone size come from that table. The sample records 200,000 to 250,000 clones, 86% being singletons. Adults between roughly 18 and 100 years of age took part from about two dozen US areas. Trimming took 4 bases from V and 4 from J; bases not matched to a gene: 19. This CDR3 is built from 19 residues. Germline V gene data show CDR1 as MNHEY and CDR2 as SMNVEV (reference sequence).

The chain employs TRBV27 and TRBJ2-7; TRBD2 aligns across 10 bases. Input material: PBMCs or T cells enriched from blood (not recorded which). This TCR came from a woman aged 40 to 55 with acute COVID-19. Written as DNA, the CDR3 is TGTGCCAGCAGTTCAAACCCCCGACATAGCGGGGGGCGCAAGTACGAGCAGTACTTC. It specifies CASSSNPRHSGGRKYEQYF.